This TCR beta chain was found in a study of blood T cell repertoires in COVID-19 (dated by TCRdb to about 2020). In the study overall: Samples covering the acute and convalescent phases of COVID-19 were provided by collaborators in the United States, Italy and Spain. Deeply sampled blood TCRbeta repertoires from subjects exposed to, actively infected with, or recovered from COVID-19 were included in the dataset. Nearly every sample came with metadata listing a de-identified subject ID, COVID-19 status, age in years and sex. The material from the prospective study consisted of cDNA or gDNA derived from T cells, B-cell-depleted T cells, or PBMCs. Where available, HLA class I and class II types were obtained from metadata supplied by the sample provider rather than from assay-based typing. The repertoires were released in a freely available public database meant as a resource for research on the immune response to SARS-CoV-2. The samples were drawn from the first 160 participants of the ongoing ImmuneRACE study and from over 950 subjects provided by 6 global collaborators.

Whole blood was collected in K2EDTA tubes by collaborating institutions according to the institutions' own protocols. For TCRbeta analysis, collaborator samples were shipped as frozen whole blood, as isolated PBMCs, or as DNA extracted from either sample type. This clone showed up just once. Its antigen target is currently unknown. Per-base qualities were not stored, and no clone one base away is much larger. The immunoSEQ Assay, a bias-controlled multiplex PCR, was used to amplify TCRbeta CDR3 regions from genomic DNA. The original pipeline was this. The number of nucleated cells in each sample was estimated by amplification of reference gene primers within the assay. To quantify the absolute abundance of each unique TCRbeta CDR3 rearrangement, sequence reads were collapsed and filtered. For each sample, productive Simpson clonality was calculated as the square root of Simpson's diversity index over productive rearrangements. What TCRdb holds here is the immuneACCESS table cut down to in-frame rearrangements. Part of the clones is not present; checked against another copy, under half of the missing clones reflect an unresolved V gene, and the others are unexplained. The V and J calls and the clone size are those of that table, but D and trimming were determined from the DNA. The sample includes about 190,000 clones, with 88% observed a single time. 4% to 5.5% of the sample is in the top ten clones.

The study at large found these results: How much clinical and demographic metadata was included differed by source and by participant, and the metadata was provided uncurated.

The sequenced sample consisted of peripheral blood. The receptor was derived from a human donor in a cohort sampled during active COVID-19.

The CDR3 has the sequence CASKSKNSGRNEKLFF. The nucleotide sequence is given as TGTGCCAGTAAATCCAAAAACAGCGGGAGAAATGAAAAACTGTTTTTT. Recombination joined TRBV19 with TRBJ1-4, with no reliable assignment of the D segment. The V and J ends are trimmed by 7 bases and 5 bases, leaving 20 bases between them. The germline V gene (reference sequence) provides CDR1 LNHDA and CDR2 SQIVND. Inclusive of the bounding cysteine and phenylalanine, the CDR3 is 16 residues long. Only CDR3 DNA is held: 48 bases, read in frame from base 1. Supplemented by the reference TRBV19 and TRBJ1-4 proteins around the CDR3, the complete variable domain is DGGITQSPKYLFRKEGQNVTLSCEQNLNHDAMYWYRQDPGQGLRLIYYSQIVNDFQKGDIAEGYSVSREKKESFPLTVTSAQKNPTAFYLCASKSKNSGRNEKLFFGSGTQLSVL.